This T cell receptor (beta chain) was recorded in a study of beta chain features in type 1 diabetes. Whole-study results and caveats: Fewer insertions but more deletions were seen at VDJ junctions in type 1 diabetes patients. In all four CD4+ subsets, TCRB CDR3 length was significantly, moderately reduced in type 1 diabetes.

There was one heparinised blood draw per donor, averaging around 100 mL. The isolated RNA, all of it, was reverse transcribed, so expressed TCRB transcripts were what got sequenced. Sequencing used immunoSEQ multiplex PCR; TCRdb keeps in-frame clones, though not all of them. The table has about 620,000 clones, 15% seen once; the top ten hold about 0.097%. Germline CDR1 and CDR2: SNHLY and FYNNEI. CDR3 size: 10 residues. V was trimmed by 6 bases and J by 2 bases, leaving 2 bases between them. In the case of this clone: The antigen remains undetermined.

The chain has TRBV2 and TRBJ2-7, with D hard to call. This TCR derives from a man aged 18 to 30 in good health. The sequencing input was naive CD4+ T cells from blood. The CDR3 loop is CASRAYEQYF. The CDR3 nucleotides read TGTGCCAGCAGGGCCTACGAGCAGTACTTC. The entire variable domain, with the rest obtained from reference TRBV2 and TRBJ2-7, is as follows: EPEVTQTPSHQVTQMGQEVILRCVPISNHLYFYWYRQILGQKVEFLVSFYNNEISEKSEIFDDQFSVERPDGSNFTLKIRSTKLEDSAMYFCASRAYEQYFGPGTRLTVT.